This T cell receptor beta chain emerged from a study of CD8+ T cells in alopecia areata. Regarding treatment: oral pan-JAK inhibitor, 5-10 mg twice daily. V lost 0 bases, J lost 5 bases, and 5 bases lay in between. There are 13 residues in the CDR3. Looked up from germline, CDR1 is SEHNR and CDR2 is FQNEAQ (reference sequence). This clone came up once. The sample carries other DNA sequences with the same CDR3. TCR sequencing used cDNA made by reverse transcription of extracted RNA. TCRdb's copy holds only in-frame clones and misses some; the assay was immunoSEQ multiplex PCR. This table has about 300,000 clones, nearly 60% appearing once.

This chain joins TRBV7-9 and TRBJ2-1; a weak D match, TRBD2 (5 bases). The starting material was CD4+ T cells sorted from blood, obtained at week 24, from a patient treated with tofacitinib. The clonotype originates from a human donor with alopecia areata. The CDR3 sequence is CASSLARDNEQFF. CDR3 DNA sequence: TGTGCCAGCAGCTTAGCGCGGGACAATGAGCAGTTCTTC.